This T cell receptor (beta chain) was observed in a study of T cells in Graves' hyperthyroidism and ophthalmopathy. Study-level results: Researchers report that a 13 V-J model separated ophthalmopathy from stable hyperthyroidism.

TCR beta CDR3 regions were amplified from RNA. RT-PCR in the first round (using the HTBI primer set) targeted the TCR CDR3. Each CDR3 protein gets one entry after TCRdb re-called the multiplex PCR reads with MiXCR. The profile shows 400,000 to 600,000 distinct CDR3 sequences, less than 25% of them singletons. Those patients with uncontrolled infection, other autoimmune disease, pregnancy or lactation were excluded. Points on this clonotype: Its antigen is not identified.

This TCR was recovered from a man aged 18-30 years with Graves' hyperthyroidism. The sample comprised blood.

The CDR3 coding sequence is TGCGCCAGCAGCCCCCAACATGCGAGCGGGAGGAGAACCCAAGAGACCCAGTACTTC. Translated, it gives CASSPQHASGRRTQETQYF. V usage is TRBV4-3 and J usage is TRBJ2-5; 9 bases map to TRBD2. V trimming: 4 bases; J trimming: 1 base; junction bases outside the gene matches: 16. The CDR3 sequence is 19 residues long. The germline V gene has CDR1 LGHNA and CDR2 YSLEER.